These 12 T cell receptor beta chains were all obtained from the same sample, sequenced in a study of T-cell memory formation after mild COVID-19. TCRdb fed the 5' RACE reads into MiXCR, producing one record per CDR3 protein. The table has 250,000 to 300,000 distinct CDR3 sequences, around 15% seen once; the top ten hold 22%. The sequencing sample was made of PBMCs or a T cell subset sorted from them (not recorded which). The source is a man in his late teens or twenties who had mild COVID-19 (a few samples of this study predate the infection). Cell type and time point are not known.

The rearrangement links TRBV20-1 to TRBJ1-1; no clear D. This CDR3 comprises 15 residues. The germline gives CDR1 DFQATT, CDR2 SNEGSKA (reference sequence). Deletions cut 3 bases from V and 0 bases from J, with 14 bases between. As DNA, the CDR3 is TGCAGTGCTAGGGAGGGTGGCAGGCTGAACACTGAAGCTTTCTTT. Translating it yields CSAREGGRLNTEAFF.

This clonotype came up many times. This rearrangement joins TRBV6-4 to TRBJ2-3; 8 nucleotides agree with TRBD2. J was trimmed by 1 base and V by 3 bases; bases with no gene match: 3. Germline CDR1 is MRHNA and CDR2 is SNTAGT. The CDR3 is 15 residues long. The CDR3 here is CASSEGSGGTDTQYF. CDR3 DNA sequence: TGTGCCAGCAGTGAGGGTAGCGGGGGCACAGATACGCAGTATTTT.

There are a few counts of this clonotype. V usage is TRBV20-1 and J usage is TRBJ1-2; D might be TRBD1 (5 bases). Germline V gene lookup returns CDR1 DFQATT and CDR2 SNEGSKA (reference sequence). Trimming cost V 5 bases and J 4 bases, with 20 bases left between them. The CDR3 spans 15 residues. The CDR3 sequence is CSAAIGMGEPYGYTF. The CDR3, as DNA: TGCAGTGCTGCAATCGGCATGGGGGAGCCCTATGGCTACACCTTC.

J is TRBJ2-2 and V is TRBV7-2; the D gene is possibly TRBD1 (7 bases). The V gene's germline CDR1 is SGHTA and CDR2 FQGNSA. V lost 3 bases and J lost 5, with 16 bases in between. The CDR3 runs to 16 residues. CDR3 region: CASSFSEGARTGELFF. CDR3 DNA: TGTGCCAGCAGCTTTTCGGAGGGGGCGAGGACCGGGGAGCTGTTTTTT.

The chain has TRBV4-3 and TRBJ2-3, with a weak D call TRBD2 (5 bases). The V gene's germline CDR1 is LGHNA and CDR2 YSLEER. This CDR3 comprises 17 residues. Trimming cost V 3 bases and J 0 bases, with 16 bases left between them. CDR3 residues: CASSQTPGVISTDTQYF. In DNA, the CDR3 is TGCGCCAGCAGCCAGACCCCCGGGGTAATTAGCACAGATACGCAGTATTTT.

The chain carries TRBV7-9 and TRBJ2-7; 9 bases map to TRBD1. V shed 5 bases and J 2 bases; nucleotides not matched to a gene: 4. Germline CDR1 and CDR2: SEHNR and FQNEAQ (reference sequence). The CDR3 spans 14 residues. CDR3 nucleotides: TGTGCCAGCAGCGCTAGGGACAGGGCCTACGAGCAGTACGTC. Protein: CASSARDRAYEQYV.

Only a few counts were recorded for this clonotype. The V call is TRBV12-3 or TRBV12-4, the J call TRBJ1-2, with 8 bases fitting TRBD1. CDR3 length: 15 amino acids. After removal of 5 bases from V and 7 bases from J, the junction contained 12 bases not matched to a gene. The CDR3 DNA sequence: TGTGCCAGCAGTCCTCTCCTCCAGGGGGCTAGTGGCTACACCTTC. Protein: CASSPLLQGASGYTF.

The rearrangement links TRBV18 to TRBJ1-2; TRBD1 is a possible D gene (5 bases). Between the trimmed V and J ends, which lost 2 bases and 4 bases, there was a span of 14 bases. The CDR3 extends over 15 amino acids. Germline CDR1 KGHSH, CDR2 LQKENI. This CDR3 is CASSPGAGVTYGYTF. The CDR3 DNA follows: TGTGCCAGCTCACCAGGGGCAGGAGTTACCTATGGCTACACCTTC.

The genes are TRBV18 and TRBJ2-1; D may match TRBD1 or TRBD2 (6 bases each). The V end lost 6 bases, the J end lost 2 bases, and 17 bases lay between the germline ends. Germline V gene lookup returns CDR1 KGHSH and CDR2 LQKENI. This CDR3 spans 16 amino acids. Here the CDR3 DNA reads TGTGCCAGCTCCGGGGACGGGGGCCGGACCTACAATGAGCAGTTCTTC. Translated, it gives CASSGDGGRTYNEQFF.

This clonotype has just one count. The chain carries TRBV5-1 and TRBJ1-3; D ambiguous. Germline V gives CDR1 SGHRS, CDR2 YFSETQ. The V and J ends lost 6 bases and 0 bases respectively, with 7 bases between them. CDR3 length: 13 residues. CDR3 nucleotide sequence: TGCGCCAGCAAATCAGGCTCTGGAAACACCATATATTTT. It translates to CASKSGSGNTIYF.

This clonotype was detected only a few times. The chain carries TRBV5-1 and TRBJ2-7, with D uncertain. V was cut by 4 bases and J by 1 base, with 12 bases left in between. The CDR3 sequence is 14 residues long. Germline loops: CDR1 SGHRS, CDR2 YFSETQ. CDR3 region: CASSPLAESYEQYF. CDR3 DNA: TGCGCCAGCAGCCCTCTGGCAGAATCCTACGAGCAGTACTTC.

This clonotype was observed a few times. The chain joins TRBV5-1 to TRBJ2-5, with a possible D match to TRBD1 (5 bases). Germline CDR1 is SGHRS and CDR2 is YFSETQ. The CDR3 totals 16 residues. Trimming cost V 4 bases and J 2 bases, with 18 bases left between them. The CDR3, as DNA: TGCGCCAGCAGCCGTTCTGACAGAAGAAAACAAGAGACCCAGTACTTC. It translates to CASSRSDRRKQETQYF.